Each of the 14 T cell receptor beta chains below was sequenced from the same sample in a study of T-cell reconstitution after alpha-beta-depleted transplantation in children (dated by TCRdb to 2016 to 2017). To prepare the library, PCR was applied. The data were produced on an Illumina HiSeq 2500. TCR library preparation used molecular barcoding, with unique molecular identifiers applied to normalize quantification of the TCRbeta repertoire. The public reads were reprocessed in TCRdb via fastp at Q25 and MiXCR, keeping in-frame beta chains. When rows share a CDR3 protein, they turn into one entry using the most common DNA and genes. The table for this sample lists 200,000 to 250,000 distinct CDR3 sequences; roughly 9% of them were counted only once. The ten largest account for less than 8% of the sample. The material sequenced was PBMCs from the stem cell graft donor, taken from the stem cell graft. The receptors come from a human donor who donated a stem cell graft to a child with acute lymphoblastic leukemia.

There are many counts of this clonotype. J is TRBJ2-1 and V is TRBV29-1, with a possible D match to TRBD1 (5 bases). Germline V gene data show CDR1 as SQVTM and CDR2 as ANQGSEA. This CDR3 contains 14 residues. V dropped 0 bases and J dropped 6 bases, with 12 bases sitting between them. The CDR3 DNA reads as TGCAGCGTTGAAGATTCCAGGGTTGGCAATGAGCAGTTCTTC. Its protein product is CSVEDSRVGNEQFF.

This clonotype was seen more than once but under ten times. The J gene is TRBJ2-5, the V gene TRBV5-8, with TRBD1 matching 7 bases. Germline loops: CDR1 SGHTS, CDR2 YDEGEE. V dropped 3 bases and J dropped 1; count of bases not matched to a gene: 3. The CDR3 sequence is 14 residues long. Here the CDR3 DNA reads TGTGCCAGCAGCTGGGGACAGCTCCAAGAGACCCAGTACTTC. Its protein is CASSWGQLQETQYF. The whole variable domain, filled in from reference TRBV5-8 and TRBJ2-5, reads EAGVTQSPTHLIKTRGQQATLRCSPISGHTSVYWYQQALGLGLQFLLWYDEGEERNRGNFPPRFSGRQFPNYSSELNVNALELEDSALYLCASSWGQLQETQYFGPGTRLLVL.

This clonotype has a count of ten or more. The chain recombines TRBV29-1 with TRBJ2-5, with D possibly being TRBD2 (5 bases). Germline CDR1 is SQVTM and CDR2 is ANQGSEA. Trimming shortened V by 4 bases and J by 6 bases, and 9 bases separated the two germline ends. CDR3 length: 11 residues. The CDR3 is CSVVEGKTQYF. CDR3 nucleotides: TGCAGCGTTGTAGAGGGAAAGACCCAGTACTTC. The full variable domain, its missing parts supplied by reference TRBV29-1 and TRBJ2-5, is SAVISQKPSRDICQRGTSLTIQCQVDSQVTMMFWYRQQPGQSLTLIATANQGSEATYESGFVIDKFPISRPNLTFSTLTVSNMSPEDSSIYLCSVVEGKTQYFGPGTRLLVL.

This chain uses TRBV20-1 with TRBJ1-3; D gene ambiguous. With 0 bases removed from V and 0 bases from J, the gap between germline ends came to 15 bases. Germline loops: CDR1 DFQATT, CDR2 SNEGSKA (reference sequence). This CDR3 spans 17 amino acids. The CDR3 region has the DNA TGCAGTGCTAGAGATCCAGGCGGAGTACACTCTGGAAACACCATATATTTT. This codes for CSARDPGGVHSGNTIYF.

The sample holds many counts of this clonotype. V is TRBV6-2 or TRBV6-3 and J is TRBJ2-7, with 10 bases aligning to TRBD1. After removal of 8 bases from V and 1 base from J, the junction contained 8 bases not matched to a gene. This CDR3 contains 15 residues. The germline CDR1 and CDR2 sequences are MNHEY and SVGEGT. CDR3 sequence: CASAQPGQGSYEQYF. The DNA of the CDR3 is TGTGCCAGCGCCCAACCGGGACAGGGGTCCTACGAGCAGTACTTC.

The chain recombines TRBV11-2 with TRBJ1-1; maybe TRBD1 (6 bases). V lost 1 base and J lost 6, with 12 bases in between. The CDR3 loop spans 14 amino acids. CDR1 and CDR2 from the germline V gene are SGHAT and FQNNGV. In nucleotides, the CDR3 is TGTGCCAGCAGCTTAGCTACCAGGGGATCTGAAGCTTTCTTT. Its translation is CASSLATRGSEAFF.

The genes are TRBV5-1 and TRBJ1-1; TRBD1 might be the D (6 bases). Germline CDR1 reads SGHRS; CDR2 reads YFSETQ. The CDR3 runs 15 residues. The V and J ends lost 2 bases and 1 base respectively, with 12 bases between them. This chain's CDR3 is CASSFSGVTNTEAFF. CDR3 nucleotide sequence: TGCGCCAGCAGCTTCTCAGGGGTCACGAACACTGAAGCTTTCTTT. The full variable domain, its missing parts supplied by reference TRBV5-1 and TRBJ1-1, is KAGVTQTPRYLIKTRGQQVTLSCSPISGHRSVSWYQQTPGQGLQFLFEYFSETQRNKGNFPGRFSGRQFSNSRSEMNVSTLELGDSALYLCASSFSGVTNTEAFFGQGTRLTVV.

At least ten counts were recorded for this clonotype. This chain uses TRBV5-1 with TRBJ2-3; D is uncertain. Trimming pared 3 bases from V and 2 bases from J, leaving 10 bases between. Germline loops: CDR1 SGHRS, CDR2 YFSETQ. This CDR3 spans 14 amino acids. This CDR3 is CASSSSRATDTQYF. CDR3 nucleotide sequence: TGCGCCAGCAGCTCCTCTCGGGCCACAGATACGCAGTATTTT. The full variable domain, rest sourced from reference TRBV5-1 and TRBJ2-3, is KAGVTQTPRYLIKTRGQQVTLSCSPISGHRSVSWYQQTPGQGLQFLFEYFSETQRNKGNFPGRFSGRQFSNSRSEMNVSTLELGDSALYLCASSSSRATDTQYFGPGTRLTVL.

This clonotype was observed a few times. This sequence joins TRBV12-3 or TRBV12-4 and TRBJ2-7, with TRBD2 as a possible D gene (6 bases). The CDR3 has 14 amino acids. The germline V and J ends were trimmed by 5 bases and 3 bases, with 14 bases remaining between them. CDR3 sequence (DNA): TGTGCCAGCAGTACCTCAGGCGGGGTCTACGAGCAGTACTTC. Protein: CASSTSGGVYEQYF.

The chain carries TRBV9 and TRBJ2-1; no firm D call. V shed 4 bases and J shed 9 bases, with 17 bases lying between them. Germline values: CDR1 SGDLS, CDR2 YYNGEE. The CDR3 is 14 amino acids. CDR3 in DNA: TGTGCCAGCAGCCCCATCTTTTGGACGAGTGAGCAGTTCTTC. This codes for CASSPIFWTSEQFF.

This clonotype was counted at least ten times. This chain joins TRBV5-8 and TRBJ1-2; TRBD1 might be the D (6 bases). Germline CDR1 SGHTS, CDR2 YDEGEE. The CDR3 has 15 residues. The V end was cut by 4 bases, the J end by 0 bases, with 13 bases between. For the CDR3, the DNA is TGTGCCAGCAGCATCGGACAGCTTACTAACTATGGCTACACCTTC. Its translation: CASSIGQLTNYGYTF.

The chain carries TRBV20-1 and TRBJ2-3, with 11 bases lining up with TRBD2. V lost 0 bases to trimming and J lost 6 bases; unmatched junction nucleotides: 8. Germline V CDR1 and CDR2: DFQATT, SNEGSKA (reference sequence). There are 16 residues in the CDR3. DNA of the CDR3: TGCAGTGCTAGAGATATTACTAGCGGGGGCCGGGATACGCAGTATTTT. Its translation is CSARDITSGGRDTQYF.

This clonotype was counted a few times. V gene TRBV12-3 or TRBV12-4 combines with J gene TRBJ1-6; D remains ambiguous. The germline V and J ends were trimmed by 4 bases and 0 bases, with 10 bases remaining between them. The CDR3 runs to 16 residues. The CDR3 DNA reads TGTGCCAGCAGTTATGAGGGTAGCTCCTATAATTCACCCCTCCACTTT. Its translation is CASSYEGSSYNSPLHF.

This clonotype was seen only a few times. This sequence joins TRBV20-1 and TRBJ1-3; D is ambiguous. Per the germline V gene, CDR1 is DFQATT and CDR2 is SNEGSKA (reference sequence). CDR3 length: 13 residues. V was shortened by 8 bases and J by 0 bases, with 11 bases between the two germline ends. The CDR3 here is CSIAVFSGNTIYF. The CDR3 DNA sequence: TGCAGTATCGCGGTGTTCTCTGGAAACACCATATATTTT.